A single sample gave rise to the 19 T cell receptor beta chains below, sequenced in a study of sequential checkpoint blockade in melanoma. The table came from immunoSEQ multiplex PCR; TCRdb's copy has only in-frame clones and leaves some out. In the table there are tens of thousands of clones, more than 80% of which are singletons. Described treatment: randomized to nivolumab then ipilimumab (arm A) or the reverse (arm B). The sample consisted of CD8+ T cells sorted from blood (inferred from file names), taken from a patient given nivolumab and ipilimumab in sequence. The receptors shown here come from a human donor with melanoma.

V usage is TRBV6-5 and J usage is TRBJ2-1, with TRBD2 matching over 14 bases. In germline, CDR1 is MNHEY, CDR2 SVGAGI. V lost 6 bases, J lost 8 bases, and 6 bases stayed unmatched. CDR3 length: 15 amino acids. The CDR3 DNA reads TGTGCCAGCAGGACCGGGACTAGCGGGAGCTATGAGCAGTTCTTC. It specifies CASRTGTSGSYEQFF.

The CDR3 here is CASSQAGTVPYEQYF. CDR3 bases: TGCGCCAGCAGTCAAGCCGGGACAGTCCCTTACGAGCAGTACTTC. J is TRBJ2-7 and V is TRBV23-1, with 7 bases that match TRBD1. TRBV23-1 is an ORF, with its function uncertain. With V trimmed by 2 bases and J by 4 bases, 8 bases remained unmatched. The CDR3 sequence is 15 residues long.

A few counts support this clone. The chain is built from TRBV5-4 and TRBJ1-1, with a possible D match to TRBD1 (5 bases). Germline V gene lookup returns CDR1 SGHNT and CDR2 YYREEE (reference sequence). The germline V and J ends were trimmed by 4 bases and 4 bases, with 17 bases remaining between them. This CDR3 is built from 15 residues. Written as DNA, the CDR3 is TGTGCCAGCAGCCCGAGTAGGGGCCCTGCCACTGAAGCTTTCTTT. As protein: CASSPSRGPATEAFF.

CDR3 in amino acids: CASSLTRTGDGYTF. DNA of the CDR3: TGTGCCAGCAGCTTAACCCGGACAGGGGATGGCTACACCTTC. The rearrangement links TRBV11-3 to TRBJ1-2, with TRBD1 identical over 9 bases. V was pared by 2 bases and J by 6 bases, with 4 bases of the junction left unmatched. The CDR3 length is 14 residues. Germline lookup yields CDR1 SGHNT and CDR2 YENEEA.

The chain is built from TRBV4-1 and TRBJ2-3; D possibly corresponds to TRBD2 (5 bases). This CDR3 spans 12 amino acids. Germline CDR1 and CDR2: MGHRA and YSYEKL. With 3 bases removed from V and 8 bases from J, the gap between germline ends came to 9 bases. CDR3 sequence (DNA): TGCGCCAGCAGCCAGGAAGGGAGTACGCAGTATTTT. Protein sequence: CASSQEGSTQYF.

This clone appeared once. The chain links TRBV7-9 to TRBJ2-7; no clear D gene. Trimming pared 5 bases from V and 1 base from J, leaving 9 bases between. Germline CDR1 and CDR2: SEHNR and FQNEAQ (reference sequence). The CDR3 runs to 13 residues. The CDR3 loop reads CASSPVTSYEQYF. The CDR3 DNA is TGTGCCAGCAGCCCCGTCACATCCTACGAGCAGTACTTC.

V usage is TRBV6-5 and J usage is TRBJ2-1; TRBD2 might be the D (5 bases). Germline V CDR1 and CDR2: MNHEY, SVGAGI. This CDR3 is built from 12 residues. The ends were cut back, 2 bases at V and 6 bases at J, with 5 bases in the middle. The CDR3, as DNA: TGTGCCAGCAGTTACGGGAGCAATGAGCAGTTCTTC. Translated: CASSYGSNEQFF.

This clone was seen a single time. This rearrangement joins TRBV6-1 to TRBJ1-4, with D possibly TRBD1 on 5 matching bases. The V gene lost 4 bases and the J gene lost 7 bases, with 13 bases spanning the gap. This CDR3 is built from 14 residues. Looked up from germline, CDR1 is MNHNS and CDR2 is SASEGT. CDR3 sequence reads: CASSAGSRAEKLFF. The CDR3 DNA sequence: TGTGCCAGCAGTGCAGGGTCTCGGGCTGAAAAACTGTTTTTT.

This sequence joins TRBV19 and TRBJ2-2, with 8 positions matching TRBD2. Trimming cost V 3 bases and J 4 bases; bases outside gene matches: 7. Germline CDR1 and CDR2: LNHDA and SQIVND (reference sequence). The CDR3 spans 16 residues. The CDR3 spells CASSIMTSVFTGELFF. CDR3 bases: TGTGCCAGTAGTATCATGACTAGCGTTTTCACCGGGGAGCTGTTTTTT.

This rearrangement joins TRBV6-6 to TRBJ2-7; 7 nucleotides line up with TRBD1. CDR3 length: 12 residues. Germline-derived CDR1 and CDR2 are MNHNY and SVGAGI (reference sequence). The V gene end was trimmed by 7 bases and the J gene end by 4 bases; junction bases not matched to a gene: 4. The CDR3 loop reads CASMGTAYEQYF. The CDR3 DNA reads TGTGCCAGCATGGGGACAGCATACGAGCAGTACTTC.

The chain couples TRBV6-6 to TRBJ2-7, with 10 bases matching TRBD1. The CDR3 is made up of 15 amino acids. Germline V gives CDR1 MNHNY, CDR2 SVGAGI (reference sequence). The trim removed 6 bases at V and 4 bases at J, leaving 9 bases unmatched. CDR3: CASSRAGTGAYEQYF. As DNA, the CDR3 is TGTGCCAGCAGCCGAGCCGGGACAGGGGCATACGAGCAGTACTTC.

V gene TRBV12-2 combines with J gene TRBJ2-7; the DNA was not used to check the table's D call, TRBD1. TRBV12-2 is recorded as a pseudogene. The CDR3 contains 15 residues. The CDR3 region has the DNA TGTGCAAGTCGCTTAGGACAGGGGGCCGGGTACGAGCAGTACGTC. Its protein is CASRLGQGAGYEQYV.

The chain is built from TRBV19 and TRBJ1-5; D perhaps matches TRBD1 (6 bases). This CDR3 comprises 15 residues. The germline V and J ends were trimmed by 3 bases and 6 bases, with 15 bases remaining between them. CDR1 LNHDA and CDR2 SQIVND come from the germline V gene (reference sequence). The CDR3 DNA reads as TGTGCCAGTAGTATCGGGCAGGGGATGGGTCAGCCCCAGCATTTT. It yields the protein CASSIGQGMGQPQHF. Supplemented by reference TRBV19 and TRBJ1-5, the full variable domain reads DGGITQSPKYLFRKEGQNVTLSCEQNLNHDAMYWYRQDPGQGLRLIYYSQIVNDFQKGDIAEGYSVSREKKESFPLTVTSAQKNPTAFYLCASSIGQGMGQPQHFGDGTRLSIL.

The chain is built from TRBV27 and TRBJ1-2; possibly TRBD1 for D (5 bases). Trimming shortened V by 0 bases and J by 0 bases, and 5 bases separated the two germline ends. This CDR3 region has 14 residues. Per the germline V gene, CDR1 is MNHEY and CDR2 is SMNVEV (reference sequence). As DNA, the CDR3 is TGTGCCAGCAGTTTATCAGGGGCTAACTATGGCTACACCTTC. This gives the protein CASSLSGANYGYTF.

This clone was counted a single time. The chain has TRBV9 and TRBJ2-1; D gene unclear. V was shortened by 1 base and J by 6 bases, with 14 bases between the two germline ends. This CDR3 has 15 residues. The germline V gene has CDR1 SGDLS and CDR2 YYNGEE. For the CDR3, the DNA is TGTGCCAGCAGCGTATGGCAGAAATCTTCCAATGAGCAGTTCTTC. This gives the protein CASSVWQKSSNEQFF.

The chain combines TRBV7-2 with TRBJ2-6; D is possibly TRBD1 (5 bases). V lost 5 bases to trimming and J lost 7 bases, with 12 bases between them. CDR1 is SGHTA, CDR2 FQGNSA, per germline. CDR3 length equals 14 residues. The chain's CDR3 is CASSPWGLANVLTF. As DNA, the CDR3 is TGTGCCAGCAGCCCGTGGGGCCTTGCCAACGTCCTGACTTTC.

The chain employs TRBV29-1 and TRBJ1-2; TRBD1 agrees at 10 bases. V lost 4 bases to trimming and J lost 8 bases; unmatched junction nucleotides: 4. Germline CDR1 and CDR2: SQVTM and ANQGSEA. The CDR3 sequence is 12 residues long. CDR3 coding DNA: TGCAGCGTTGGGACAGGGGGATCAGGCTACACCTTC. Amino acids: CSVGTGGSGYTF.

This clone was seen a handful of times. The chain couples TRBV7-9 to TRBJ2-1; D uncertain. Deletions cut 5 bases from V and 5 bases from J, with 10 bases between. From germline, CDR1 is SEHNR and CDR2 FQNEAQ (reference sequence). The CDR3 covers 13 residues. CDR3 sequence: CASSGGLHNEQFF. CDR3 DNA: TGTGCCAGCAGCGGTGGGCTACACAATGAGCAGTTCTTC.

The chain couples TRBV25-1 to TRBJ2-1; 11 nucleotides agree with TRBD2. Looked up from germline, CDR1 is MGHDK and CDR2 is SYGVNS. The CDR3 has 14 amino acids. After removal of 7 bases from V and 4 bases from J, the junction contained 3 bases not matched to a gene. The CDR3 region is CASTGLAGYNEQFF. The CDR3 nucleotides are TGTGCCAGCACCGGACTAGCGGGTTACAATGAGCAGTTCTTC.